This TCR beta chain was sequenced in a study of blood T cell repertoires in COVID-19 (dated by TCRdb to the early 2020s). Background on the whole study: The collaborator samples originated in the United States, Italy and Spain and spanned the acute and convalescent phases of COVID-19. The material from the prospective study consisted of cDNA or gDNA derived from T cells, B-cell-depleted T cells, or PBMCs. Subjects who had been exposed to COVID-19, were actively infected with it, or had recovered from it provided the deeply sampled blood TCRbeta repertoires that made up the dataset. The repertoires were released in a freely available public database intended as a resource for research on the immune response to SARS-CoV-2. Samples were obtained from the ongoing ImmuneRACE study (first 160 participants) and from about 1,300 subjects provided by 6 global collaborators. The sample metadata nearly always contained a de-identified subject ID, COVID-19 status, age in years and sex. Where HLA class I and class II types were available, the types were taken from metadata supplied by the sample provider, not from assay-based typing. General findings and caveats noted by the study authors: The quantity of clinical and demographic metadata differed by source and by participant and was supplied without curation.

TCRbeta CDR3 regions were amplified from genomic DNA using the immunoSEQ Assay, a bias-controlled multiplex PCR. Under the source paper's analysis protocol: The number of nucleated cells in each sample was estimated from the amplification of reference gene primers within the assay. To quantify the absolute abundance of each unique TCRbeta CDR3 rearrangement, sequence reads were collapsed and filtered. Productive Simpson clonality was computed per sample as the square root of Simpson's diversity index over productive rearrangements. This is the immuneACCESS table as TCRdb keeps it, with only in-frame sequences that have V and J called. A part of the clones is gone; compared with another copy, unresolved V genes explain less than half, and the rest is unexplained. For V, J and clone size, that table is used; D and trimming come from the DNA. This sample has some 240,000 clones in its table, and 65% to 90% of those were observed once. Of the sample, 2% to 3% is held by the ten largest clones.

CDR1 and CDR2 are read off the germline V gene (reference sequence) as MNHNY and SVGAGI. From its cysteine to its phenylalanine, the CDR3 spans 14 amino acids. Only CDR3 DNA remains: 42 bases, in frame from the first base. The V end gives up 2 bases and the J end 7 bases, leaving 7 bases in the junction not matched to a gene. One collaborating source in Seattle enrolled patients during active infection and followed them longitudinally through the course of disease. Collaborating institutions collected whole blood in K2EDTA tubes following their own protocols. For TCRbeta analysis, collaborators shipped samples in one of three forms: frozen whole blood, isolated PBMCs, or DNA extracted from either of those sample types. Regarding this clone: Its antigen target is currently unknown. Base qualities are not at hand, and no much larger clone is one base apart.

The sequencing input was peripheral blood. The sequence was obtained from a woman aged 70 to 79 with COVID-19, enrolled during active disease. The chain links TRBV6-6 with TRBJ1-2, with 7 bases aligning to TRBD1. The DNA sequence is given as TGTGCCAGCAGTTACAGGGGGCTGGAGGGTGGCTACACCTTC. Translated, it gives CASSYRGLEGGYTF.